This T cell receptor (beta chain) came from a study of control samples from healthy donors and cancer patients. The CDR3 spans 15 residues. V was clipped by 3 bases and J by 4 bases, with 15 bases between them. The germline CDR1 and CDR2 sequences are LNHNV and YYDKDF (reference sequence). Here immunoSEQ multiplex PCR was the method, and the copy in TCRdb shows in-frame clones only, minus some. The table lists around 120,000 clones, approximately 89% of them singletons. The sample consisted of blood. The V call is TRBV15, the J call TRBJ1-1; a weak D match, TRBD1 (6 bases). The sequence came from a woman aged 18-35 years in good health. The CDR3 bases are TGTGCCACCAGCAGGCCGGGACAACGAGCCACTGAAGCTTTCTTT. Translated, it gives CATSRPGQRATEAFF.